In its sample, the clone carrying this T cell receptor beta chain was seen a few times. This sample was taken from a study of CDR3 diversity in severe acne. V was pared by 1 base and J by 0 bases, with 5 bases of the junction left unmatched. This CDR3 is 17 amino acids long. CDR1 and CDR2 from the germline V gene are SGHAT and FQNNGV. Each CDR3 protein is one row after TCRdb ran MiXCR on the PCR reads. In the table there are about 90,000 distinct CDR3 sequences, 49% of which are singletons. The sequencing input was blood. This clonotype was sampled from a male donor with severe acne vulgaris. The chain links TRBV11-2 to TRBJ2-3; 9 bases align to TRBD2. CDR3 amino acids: CASSLGASGISTDTQYF. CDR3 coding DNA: TGTGCCAGCAGCTTAGGGGCTAGCGGGATTAGCACAGATACGCAGTATTTT.